The T cell receptor (beta chain) under discussion was sequenced for a study of response to subunit inactivated influenza vaccine. Study-wide findings and caveats: Authors suggested each seasonal influenza vaccination recruits few new T cells.

Germline V gene data show CDR1 as DFQATT and CDR2 as SNEGSKA (reference sequence). V lost 4 bases, J lost 3 bases, and 4 bases stayed unmatched. The length of the CDR3 is 13 residues. In its sample, this clonotype was seen a few times. The antigen is not known. TCRdb recomputed calls from the RT-PCR reads with MiXCR, one row per CDR3 protein. The repertoire holds roughly 570,000 distinct CDR3 sequences, 14% seen once, with 8.5% to 14% in the top ten. Sequencing used PBMCs from blood, obtained 11 to 12 days after vaccination. The source of this sequence is a man in his forties or fifties who received an inactivated influenza vaccine. The chain couples TRBV20-1 to TRBJ1-1; 8 positions match TRBD1. CDR3 in amino acids: CSANRGLDTEAFF. CDR3 sequence (DNA): TGCAGTGCTAACAGGGGGTTGGACACTGAAGCTTTCTTT.